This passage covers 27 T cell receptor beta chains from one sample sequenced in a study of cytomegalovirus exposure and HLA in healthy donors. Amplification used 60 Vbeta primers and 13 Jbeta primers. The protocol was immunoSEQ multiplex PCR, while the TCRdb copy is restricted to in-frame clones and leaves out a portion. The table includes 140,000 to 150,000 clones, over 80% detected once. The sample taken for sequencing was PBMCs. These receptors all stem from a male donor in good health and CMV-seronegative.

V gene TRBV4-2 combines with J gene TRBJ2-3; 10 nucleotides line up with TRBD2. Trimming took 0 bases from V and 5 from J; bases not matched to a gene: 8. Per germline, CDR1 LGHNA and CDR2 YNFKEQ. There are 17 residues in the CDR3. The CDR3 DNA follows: TGTGCCAGCAGCCAAGATTCCCTAGCGGGGGCCCGAGATACGCAGTATTTT. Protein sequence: CASSQDSLAGARDTQYF.

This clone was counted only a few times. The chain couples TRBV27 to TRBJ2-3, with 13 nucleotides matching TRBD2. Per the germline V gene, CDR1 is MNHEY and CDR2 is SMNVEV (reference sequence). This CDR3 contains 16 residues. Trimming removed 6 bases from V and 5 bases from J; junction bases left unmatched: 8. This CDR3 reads CASRQTSGRGKDTQYF. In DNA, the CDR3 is TGTGCCAGCAGGCAAACTAGCGGGAGGGGGAAAGATACGCAGTATTTT.

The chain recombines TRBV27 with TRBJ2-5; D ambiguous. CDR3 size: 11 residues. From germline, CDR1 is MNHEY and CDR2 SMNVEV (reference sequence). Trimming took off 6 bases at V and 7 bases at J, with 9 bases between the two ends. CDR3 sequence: CASRDKWTQYF. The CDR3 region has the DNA TGTGCCAGCAGAGACAAGTGGACCCAGTACTTC.

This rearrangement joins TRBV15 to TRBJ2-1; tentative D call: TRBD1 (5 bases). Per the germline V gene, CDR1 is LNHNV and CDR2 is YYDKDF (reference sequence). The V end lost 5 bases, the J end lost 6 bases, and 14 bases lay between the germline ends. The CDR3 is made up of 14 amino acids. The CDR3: CATSSDSLGNEQFF. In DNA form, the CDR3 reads TGTGCCACCAGCTCCGACAGTTTGGGCAATGAGCAGTTCTTC.

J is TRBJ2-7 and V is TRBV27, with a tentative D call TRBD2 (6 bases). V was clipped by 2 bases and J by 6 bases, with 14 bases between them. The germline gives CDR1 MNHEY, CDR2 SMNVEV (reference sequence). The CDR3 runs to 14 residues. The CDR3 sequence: CASSLGPRRGEQYF. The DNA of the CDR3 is TGTGCCAGCAGTTTAGGGCCTCGGCGGGGCGAGCAGTACTTC.

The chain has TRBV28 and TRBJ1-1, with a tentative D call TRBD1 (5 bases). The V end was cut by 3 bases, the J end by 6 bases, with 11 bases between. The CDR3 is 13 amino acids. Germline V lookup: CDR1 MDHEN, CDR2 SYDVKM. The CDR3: CASSLGGRSEAFF. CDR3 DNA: TGTGCCAGCAGTTTGGGGGGAAGGTCTGAAGCTTTCTTT.

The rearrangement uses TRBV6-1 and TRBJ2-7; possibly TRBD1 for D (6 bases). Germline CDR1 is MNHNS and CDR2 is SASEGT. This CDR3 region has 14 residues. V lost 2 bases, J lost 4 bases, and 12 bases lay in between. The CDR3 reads CASSELGQGYEQYF. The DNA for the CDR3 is TGTGCCAGCAGTGAATTGGGTCAGGGGTACGAGCAGTACTTC.

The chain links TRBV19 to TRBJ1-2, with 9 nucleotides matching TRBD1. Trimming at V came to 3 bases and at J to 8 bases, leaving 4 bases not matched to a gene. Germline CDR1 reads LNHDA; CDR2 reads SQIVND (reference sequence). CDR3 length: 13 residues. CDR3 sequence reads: CASSIWTGEGYTF. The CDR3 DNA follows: TGTGCCAGTAGTATCTGGACAGGGGAAGGCTACACCTTC.

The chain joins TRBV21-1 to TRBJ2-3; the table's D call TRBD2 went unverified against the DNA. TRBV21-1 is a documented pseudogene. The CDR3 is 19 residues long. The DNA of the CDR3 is TGTGCCAGCACCCCCCCCTCACCTGGGACTAACCTTGGGGAAGATACGCAGTATTTT. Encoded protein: CASTPPSPGTNLGEDTQYF.

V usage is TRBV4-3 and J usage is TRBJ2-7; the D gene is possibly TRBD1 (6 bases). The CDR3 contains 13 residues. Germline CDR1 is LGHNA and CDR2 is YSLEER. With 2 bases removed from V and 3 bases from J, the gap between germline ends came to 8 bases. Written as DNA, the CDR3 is TGCGCCAGCAGCCAAAAGACAGGCTACGAGCAGTACTTC. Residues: CASSQKTGYEQYF.

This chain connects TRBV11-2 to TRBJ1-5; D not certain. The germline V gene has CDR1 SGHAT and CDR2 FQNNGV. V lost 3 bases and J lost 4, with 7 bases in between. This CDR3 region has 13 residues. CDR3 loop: CASSLQYNQPQHF. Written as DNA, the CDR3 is TGTGCCAGCAGCTTGCAGTATAATCAGCCCCAGCATTTT. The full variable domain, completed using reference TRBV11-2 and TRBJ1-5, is EAGVAQSPRYKIIEKRQSVAFWCNPISGHATLYWYQQILGQGPKLLIQFQNNGVVDDSQLPKDRFSAERLKGVDSTLKIQPAKLEDSAVYLCASSLQYNQPQHFGDGTRLSIL.

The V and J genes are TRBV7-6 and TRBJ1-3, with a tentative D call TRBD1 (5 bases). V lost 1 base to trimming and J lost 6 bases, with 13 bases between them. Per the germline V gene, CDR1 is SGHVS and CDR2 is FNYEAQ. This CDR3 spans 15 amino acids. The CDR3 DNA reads TGTGCCAGCAGCTTAGGGCAGGGAAACGTAAACACCATATATTTT. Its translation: CASSLGQGNVNTIYF. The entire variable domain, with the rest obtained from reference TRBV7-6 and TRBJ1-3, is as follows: GAGVSQSPRYKVTKRGQDVALRCDPISGHVSLYWYRQALGQGPEFLTYFNYEAQQDKSGLPNDRFSAERPEGSISTLTIQRTEQRDSAMYRCASSLGQGNVNTIYFGEGSWLTVV.

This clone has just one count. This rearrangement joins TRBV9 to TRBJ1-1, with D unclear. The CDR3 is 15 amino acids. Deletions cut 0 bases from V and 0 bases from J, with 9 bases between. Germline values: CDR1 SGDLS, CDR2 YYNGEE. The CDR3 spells CASSVGSDLNTEAFF. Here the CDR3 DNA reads TGTGCCAGCAGCGTAGGTTCCGACTTGAACACTGAAGCTTTCTTT. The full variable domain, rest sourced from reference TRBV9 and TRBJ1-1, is DSGVTQTPKHLITATGQRVTLRCSPRSGDLSVYWYQQSLDQGLQFLIQYYNGEERAKGNILERFSAQQFPDLHSELNLSSLELGDSALYFCASSVGSDLNTEAFFGQGTRLTVV.

CDR3 loop: CASSLEGAKTEAFF. CDR3 coding DNA: TGCGCCAGCAGCCTGGAGGGGGCTAAAACTGAAGCTTTCTTT. The chain employs TRBV4-1 and TRBJ1-1; TRBD1 agrees at 7 bases. The V gene's germline CDR1 is MGHRA and CDR2 YSYEKL. The V segment lost 4 bases and the J segment 5 bases; nucleotides outside the gene matches: 7. This CDR3 region has 14 residues.

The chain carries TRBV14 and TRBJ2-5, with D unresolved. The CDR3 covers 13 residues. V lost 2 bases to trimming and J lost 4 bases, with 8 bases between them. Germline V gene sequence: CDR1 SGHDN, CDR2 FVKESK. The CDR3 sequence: CASSQLSAETQYF. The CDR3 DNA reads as TGTGCCAGCAGCCAACTCAGCGCAGAGACCCAGTACTTC.

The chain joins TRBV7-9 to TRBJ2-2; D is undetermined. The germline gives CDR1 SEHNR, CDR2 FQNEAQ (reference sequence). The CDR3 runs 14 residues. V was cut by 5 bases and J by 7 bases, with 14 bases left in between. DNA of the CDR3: TGTGCCAGCAGCCCCGCTTGGCTGAACGGGGAGCTGTTTTTT. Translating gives CASSPAWLNGELFF.

CDR3 in DNA: TGTGCCAGCAGCTCTCAGCGGGAGGCATACAATGAGCAGTTCTTC. It is translated as CASSSQREAYNEQFF. The V call is TRBV13, the J call TRBJ2-1; 9 bases fit TRBD2. V shed 4 bases, J shed 4 bases, and the junction held 5 bases outside the gene matches. CDR3 length: 15 amino acids. Germline V lookup: CDR1 PRHDT, CDR2 FYEKMQ (reference sequence).

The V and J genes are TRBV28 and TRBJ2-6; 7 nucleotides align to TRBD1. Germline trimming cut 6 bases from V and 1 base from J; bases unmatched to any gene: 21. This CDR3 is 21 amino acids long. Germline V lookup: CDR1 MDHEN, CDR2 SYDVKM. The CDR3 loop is CASSLYPPGQERLSGANVLTF. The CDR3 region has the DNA TGTGCCAGCAGCCTGTATCCCCCCGGACAGGAACGTTTGTCTGGGGCCAACGTCCTGACTTTC.

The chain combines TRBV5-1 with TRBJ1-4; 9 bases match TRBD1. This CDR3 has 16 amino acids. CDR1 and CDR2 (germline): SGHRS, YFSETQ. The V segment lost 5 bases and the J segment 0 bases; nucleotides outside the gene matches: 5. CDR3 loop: CASSPTGGSTNEKLFF. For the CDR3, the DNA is TGCGCCAGCAGTCCGACAGGGGGTTCAACTAATGAAAAACTGTTTTTT.

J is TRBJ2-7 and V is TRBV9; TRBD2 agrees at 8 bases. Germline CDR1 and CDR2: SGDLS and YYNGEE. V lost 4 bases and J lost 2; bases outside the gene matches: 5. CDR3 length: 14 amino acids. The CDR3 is CASSPGGAAYEQYF. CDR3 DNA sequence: TGTGCCAGCAGCCCGGGGGGGGCTGCCTACGAGCAGTACTTC.

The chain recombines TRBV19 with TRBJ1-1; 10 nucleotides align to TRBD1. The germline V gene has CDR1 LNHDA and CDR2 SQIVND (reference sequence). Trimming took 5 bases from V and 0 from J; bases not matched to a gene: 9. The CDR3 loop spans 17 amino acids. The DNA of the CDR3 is TGTGCCAGTAGTTCTGGACAGGGGGTATTTGTGAACACTGAAGCTTTCTTT. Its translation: CASSSGQGVFVNTEAFF.

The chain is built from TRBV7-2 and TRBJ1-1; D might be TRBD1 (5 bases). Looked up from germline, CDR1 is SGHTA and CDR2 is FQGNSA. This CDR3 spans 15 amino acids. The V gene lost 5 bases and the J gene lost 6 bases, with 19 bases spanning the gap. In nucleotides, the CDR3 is TGTGCCAGCAGCCACCTATTGGGGGGAGGGCCTGAAGCTTTCTTT. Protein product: CASSHLLGGGPEAFF.

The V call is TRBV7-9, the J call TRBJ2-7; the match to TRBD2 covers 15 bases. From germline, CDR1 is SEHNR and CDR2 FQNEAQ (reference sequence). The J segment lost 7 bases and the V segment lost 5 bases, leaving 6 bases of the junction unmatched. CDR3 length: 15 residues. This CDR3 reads CASSTGLAGGQEQYF. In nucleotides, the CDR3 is TGTGCCAGCAGCACGGGACTAGCGGGAGGTCAAGAGCAGTACTTC.

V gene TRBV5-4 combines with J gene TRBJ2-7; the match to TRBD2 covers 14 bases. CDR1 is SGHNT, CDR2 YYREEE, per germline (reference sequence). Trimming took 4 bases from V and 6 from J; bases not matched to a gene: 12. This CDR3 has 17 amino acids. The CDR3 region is CASSGQGGLAGAREQYF. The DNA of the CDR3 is TGTGCCAGCAGCGGGCAGGGGGGACTAGCGGGAGCTCGCGAGCAGTACTTC.

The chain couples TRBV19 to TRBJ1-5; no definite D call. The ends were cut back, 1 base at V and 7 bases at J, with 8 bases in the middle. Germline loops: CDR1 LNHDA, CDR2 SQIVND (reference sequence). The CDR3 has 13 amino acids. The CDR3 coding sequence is TGTGCCAGTAGTATAGGATTGAGGCAGCCCCAGCATTTT. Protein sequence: CASSIGLRQPQHF.

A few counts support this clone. The CDR3 DNA sequence: TGCAGCGTTGAAGATCCCATGGGGCGGGAGGGGATCTACAATGAGCAGTTCTTC. Amino acids: CSVEDPMGREGIYNEQFF. The chain has TRBV29-1 and TRBJ2-1, with 9 bases fitting TRBD2. CDR3 length equals 18 residues. Germline V gives CDR1 SQVTM, CDR2 ANQGSEA. V gave up 0 bases and J gave up 3 bases; unmatched junction bases: 12.

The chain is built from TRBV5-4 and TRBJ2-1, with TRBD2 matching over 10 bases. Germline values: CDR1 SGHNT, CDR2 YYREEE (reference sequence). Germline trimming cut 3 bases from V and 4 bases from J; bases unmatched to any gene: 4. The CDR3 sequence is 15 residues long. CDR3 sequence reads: CASSSSGREYNEQFF. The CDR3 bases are TGTGCCAGCAGCTCTAGCGGGAGAGAATACAATGAGCAGTTCTTC. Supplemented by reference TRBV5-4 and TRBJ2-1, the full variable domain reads ETGVTQSPTHLIKTRGQQVTLRCSSQSGHNTVSWYQQALGQGPQFIFQYYREEENGRGNFPPRFSGLQFPNYSSELNVNALELDDSALYLCASSSSGREYNEQFFGPGTRLTVL.